This T cell receptor beta chain originates from a study of beta chain features in type 1 diabetes. Each of the sorted populations had a purity greater than 95%. Expressed TCRB transcripts got sequenced, as all isolated RNA was reverse transcribed. Assay used: immunoSEQ multiplex PCR; TCRdb lists only in-frame clones, some missing. The table records under 950,000 clones, 15% to 20% of them present only once. Points from the study as a whole: VDJ junctions sequenced from type 1 diabetes patients showed fewer insertions and more deletions. Among patients, naive, central memory and Treg TCRB repertoires appeared more similar than among healthy donors.

This clone was detected a few times. Its antigen is currently unknown. Sequencing was done on a sample of naive CD4+ T cells from blood. This TCR came from a woman in her late teens or twenties in good health.

This CDR3 is CASSLPGYTRSGANVLTF. DNA for the CDR3: TGTGCCAGCAGTTTACCGGGATATACGCGCTCTGGGGCCAACGTCCTGACTTTC. The gene calls are TRBV28 and TRBJ2-6; TRBD2 is a possible D gene (5 bases). V lost 2 bases and J lost 0, with 14 bases in between. The CDR3 loop spans 18 amino acids. Per germline, CDR1 MDHEN and CDR2 SYDVKM.